This TCR beta chain was documented in a study of cytomegalovirus exposure and HLA in healthy donors. Study findings and constraints: The classifier, whose performance was assessed in both the original and validation cohorts, reportedly diagnosed cytomegalovirus status with high specificity and sensitivity. Roughly uniform sequencing depth across donors was assumed, possibly incorrectly.

V was pared by 4 bases and J by 5 bases, with 10 bases of the junction left unmatched. CDR1 is ENHRY, CDR2 SYGVKD, per germline. This CDR3 comprises 16 residues. The PCR contained 60 Vbeta and 13 Jbeta primers. Sequencing was performed with immunoSEQ multiplex PCR; in TCRdb, only in-frame clones are kept and a portion is missing. The table lists roughly 75,000 clones. In the case of this clone: Antigen unknown.

The receptor comes from a man aged 35-49 years in good health and CMV-seronegative. Source material: PBMCs. The chain combines TRBV10-3 with TRBJ2-7, with 11 bases identical to TRBD2. The CDR3 protein is CAISAPPTSGRNEQYF. The CDR3 bases are TGTGCCATCAGTGCCCCCCCCACTAGCGGGAGAAACGAGCAGTACTTC.